The clone carrying this T cell receptor beta chain was seen a few times. The antigen is unknown. This sample stems from a study of spatial heterogeneity in lung cancer. Study information: More beta-chain than alpha-chain sequences were consistently detected. Points from the study as a whole: Ubiquitous expanded tumor TCRs surfaced in blood more at resection than they did at follow-up.

This CDR3 has 13 amino acids. CDR1 and CDR2 (germline): KGHSH, LQKENI. The trim removed 4 bases at V and 5 bases at J, leaving 3 bases unmatched. Time point defined: sample taken at primary tumor resection. Whole RNA, which was extracted from tumor, nontumor lung tissue or frozen PBMC, was sequenced without any cell sorting. The cohort: 70 to 85 early-stage, untreated non-small cell lung cancer patients. The presence of a unique molecular identifier marked each TCR cDNA molecule. TCRdb re-called the 5' RACE reads with MiXCR, one entry per CDR3 protein. The sample contains some 100,000 distinct CDR3 sequences, about 9.4% of which appear only once.

The receptor's source is a male donor with early-stage non-small cell lung cancer. Sequenced material: PBMCs, taken at surgery. The V call is TRBV18, the J call TRBJ1-1; TRBD1 aligns across 8 bases. The CDR3 DNA reads TGTGCCAGCTCACAGGACAGGGAGACTGAAGCTTTCTTT. Translated: CASSQDRETEAFF.